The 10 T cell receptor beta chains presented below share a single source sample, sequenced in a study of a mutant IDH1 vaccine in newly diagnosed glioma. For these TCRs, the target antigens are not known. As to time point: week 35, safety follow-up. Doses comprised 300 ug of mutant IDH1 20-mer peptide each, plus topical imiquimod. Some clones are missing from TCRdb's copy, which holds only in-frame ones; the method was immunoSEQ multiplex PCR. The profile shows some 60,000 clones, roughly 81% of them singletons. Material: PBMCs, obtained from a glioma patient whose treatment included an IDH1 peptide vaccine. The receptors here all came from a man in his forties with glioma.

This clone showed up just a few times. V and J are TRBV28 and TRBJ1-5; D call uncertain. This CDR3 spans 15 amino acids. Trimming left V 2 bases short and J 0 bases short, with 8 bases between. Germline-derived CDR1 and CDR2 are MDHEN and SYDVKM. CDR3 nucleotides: TGTGCCAGCAGTTTACCTCCAGATAGCAATCAGCCCCAGCATTTT. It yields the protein CASSLPPDSNQPQHF.

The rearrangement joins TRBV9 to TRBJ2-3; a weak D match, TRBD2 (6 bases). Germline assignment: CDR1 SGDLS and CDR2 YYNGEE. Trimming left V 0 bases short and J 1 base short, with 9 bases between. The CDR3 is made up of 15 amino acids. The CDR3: CASSVGWGGTDTQYF. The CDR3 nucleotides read TGTGCCAGCAGCGTAGGCTGGGGGGGCACAGATACGCAGTATTTT. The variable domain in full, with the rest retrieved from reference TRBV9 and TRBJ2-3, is DSGVTQTPKHLITATGQRVTLRCSPRSGDLSVYWYQQSLDQGLQFLIQYYNGEERAKGNILERFSAQQFPDLHSELNLSSLELGDSALYFCASSVGWGGTDTQYFGPGTRLTVL.

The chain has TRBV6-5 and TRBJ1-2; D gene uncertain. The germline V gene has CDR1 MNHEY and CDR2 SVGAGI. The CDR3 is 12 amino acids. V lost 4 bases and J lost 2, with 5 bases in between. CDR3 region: CASSSRNYGYTF. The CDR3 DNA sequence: TGTGCCAGCAGTTCTCGCAACTATGGCTACACCTTC.

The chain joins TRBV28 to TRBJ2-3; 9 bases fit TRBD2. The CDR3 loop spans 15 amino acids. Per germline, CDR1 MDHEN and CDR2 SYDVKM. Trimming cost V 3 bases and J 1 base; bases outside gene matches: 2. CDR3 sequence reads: CASSLIAGGTDTQYF. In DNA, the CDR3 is TGTGCCAGCAGTTTGATAGCGGGGGGCACAGATACGCAGTATTTT.

In DNA, the CDR3 is TGTGCCAGCAGCTTAGACGGACAGAAGACAGATACGCAGTATTTT. Its protein product is CASSLDGQKTDTQYF. The rearrangement joins TRBV11-3 to TRBJ2-3, with D possibly matching TRBD1 (6 bases). Germline V CDR1 and CDR2: SGHNT, YENEEA. V was shortened by 0 bases and J by 3 bases, with 10 bases between the two germline ends. The CDR3 has 15 residues.

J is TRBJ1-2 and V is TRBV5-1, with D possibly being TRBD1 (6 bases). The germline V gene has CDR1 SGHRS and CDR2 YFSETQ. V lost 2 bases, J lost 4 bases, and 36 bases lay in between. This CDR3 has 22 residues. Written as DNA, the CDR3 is TGCGCCAGCAGCTTTAGGGGAGTAGAGGGAGGAGATTACAGGGAACGAAGCTATGGCTACACCTTC. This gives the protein CASSFRGVEGGDYRERSYGYTF.

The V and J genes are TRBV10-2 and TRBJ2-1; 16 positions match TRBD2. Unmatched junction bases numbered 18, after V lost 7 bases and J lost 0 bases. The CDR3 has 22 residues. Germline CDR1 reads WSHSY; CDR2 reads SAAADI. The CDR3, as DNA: TGCGCCAGCATACCGCTAGACCCGGGACTAGCGGGAGGGCTGAGCTCCTACAATGAGCAGTTCTTC. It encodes CASIPLDPGLAGGLSSYNEQFF.

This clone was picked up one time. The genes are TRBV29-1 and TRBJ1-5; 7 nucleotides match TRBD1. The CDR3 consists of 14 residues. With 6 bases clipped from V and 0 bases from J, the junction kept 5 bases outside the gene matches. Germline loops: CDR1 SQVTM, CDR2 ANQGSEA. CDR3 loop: CSVAQGDSNQPQHF. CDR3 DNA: TGCAGCGTCGCGCAGGGGGATAGCAATCAGCCCCAGCATTTT.

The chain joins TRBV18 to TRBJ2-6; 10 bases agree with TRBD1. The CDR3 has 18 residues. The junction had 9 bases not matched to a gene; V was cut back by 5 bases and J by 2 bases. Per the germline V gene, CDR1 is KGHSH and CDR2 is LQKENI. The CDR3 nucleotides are TGTGCCAGCTCAGTCTCCGGGACAGGGGTAACTGGGGCCAACGTCCTGACTTTC. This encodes CASSVSGTGVTGANVLTF.

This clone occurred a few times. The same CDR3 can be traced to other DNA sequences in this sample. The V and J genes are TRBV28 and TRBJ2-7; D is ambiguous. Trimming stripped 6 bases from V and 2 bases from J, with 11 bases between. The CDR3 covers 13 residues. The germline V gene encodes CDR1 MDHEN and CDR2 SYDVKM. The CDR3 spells CASRAGVTYEQYF. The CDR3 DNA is TGTGCCAGCAGAGCTGGGGTGACCTACGAGCAGTACTTC.